Described below is a single T cell receptor (beta chain) sequence and its context. The antigen it binds to is not known. No base quality values were provided; no much bigger clone lies one nucleotide off. The trial excluded patients who had a history of autoimmune disease or were on systemic immunosuppression. Peripheral blood for TCR sequencing was collected from all dose cohorts at baseline, on cycle 4 day 1, and on cycle 7 day 1. Samples came from an open-label, multicenter, first-in-human phase I dose-escalation trial of ivuxolimab. Adults with locally advanced or metastatic melanoma, renal cell, hepatocellular, or head and neck squamous cell carcinoma were enrolled in the trial. CD4+ and CD8+ T cells were sorted separately from peripheral blood before TCR sequencing. Genomic DNA was extracted from sorted cells for sequencing of the TCRbeta CDR3 region. The immunoSEQ Assay was used for sequencing of TCRbeta CDR3 regions. Entries here come from immuneACCESS through TCRdb and include only in-frame sequences with V and J called. Some clones fail to appear in such tables; in the studies checked, an unresolved V gene covers under half of the shortfall, and the cause of the remainder is unknown. The sample table contains around 50,000 clones; only one count was recorded for around 79% of them. In total, the top ten clones hold about 1.9% of the sample.

This entry comes from a study of OX40 agonist ivuxolimab in advanced cancers. For context, the study as a whole: Ivuxolimab was an agonistic, fully human IgG2 monoclonal antibody directed against OX40 (CD134), a costimulatory receptor. Intravenous ivuxolimab was administered to patients every 2 weeks at six dose levels: 0.01, 0.1, 0.3, 1.5, 3 and 10 mg/kg. Of the roughly 52 patients in dose escalation, about 20 had hepatocellular carcinoma, around 15 had melanoma, 9 had renal cell carcinoma and 9 had head and neck cancer. In the dose-escalation cohort, around four fifths of patients were male, and the mean age was approximately 55 years, with a range of about 23 to 85. Partial responses occurred in three dose-escalation patients: two with cutaneous melanoma and one with hepatocellular carcinoma. The paper reports the monotherapy dose-escalation portion (N = 52 patients) of the phase I ivuxolimab trial. The point of sequencing TCRbeta in the periphery was to test whether ivuxolimab changed TCR sequence diversity and drove clonal T-cell expansion. Prior anti-PD-1, anti-PD-L1 or anti-CTLA-4 therapy was permitted, and about 40% of dose-escalation patients had received checkpoint inhibitors.

The research as a whole found: Clonal expansion of both CD4+ and CD8+ blood T cells was observed from baseline to week 6 at doses 0.1 to 3.0 mg/kg. Low levels of normalized T-cell clonal expansion were also seen in some patients who did not respond. Partial responders in the 0.1-3.0 mg/kg groups had among the lowest normalized peripheral clonal expansion, especially among CD8+ T cells. The antigen specificity of the clonally expanded peripheral T cells was not determined. After ivuxolimab, CD8+ T cells had more expanded clones than CD4+ T cells on average.

The receptor was derived from an adult with an advanced solid tumor such as melanoma, head and neck, liver or kidney cancer. Source: CD4+ or CD8+ T cells sorted from blood, taken in a trial of the OX40 agonist ivuxolimab.

The CDR3 reads as follows: CAWSRKGLQRSSGNTIYF. The DNA sequence is given as TGTGCCTGGAGCCGAAAGGGTTTACAGAGATCCTCTGGAAACACCATATATTTT. The chain uses TRBV30 and TRBJ1-3; the D gene cannot be resolved reliably. Cut back by 3 bases and 0 bases, the V and J ends lie 21 bases apart. CDR1 GTSNPN and CDR2 SVGIG were looked up in the germline V gene (reference sequence). Counted from cysteine to phenylalanine, this CDR3 has 18 amino acids. Just the 54-base CDR3 DNA is kept, in frame starting at base 1.